Below, 4 T cell receptor beta chains from the same sample are listed, as sequenced in a study of cytomegalovirus exposure and HLA in healthy donors. A multiplex PCR was run with 60 Vbeta primers and 13 Jbeta primers. TCRdb keeps only in-frame clones here, not all; method: immunoSEQ multiplex PCR. Seen here are roughly 150,000 clones, roughly 80% observed once, and the top ten hold approximately 13%. Material for sequencing was PBMCs. The source is a man in his forties in good health and CMV-seropositive.

This chain connects TRBV11-2 to TRBJ2-7, with 9 bases identical to TRBD2. This CDR3 has 14 amino acids. V dropped 4 bases and J dropped 6; count of bases not matched to a gene: 7. Germline V CDR1 and CDR2: SGHAT, FQNNGV. This CDR3 reads CASSSSSGSREQYF. Here the CDR3 DNA reads TGTGCCAGCAGCTCTAGTAGCGGGAGTCGCGAGCAGTACTTC. Using reference TRBV11-2 and TRBJ2-7 for the parts outside the CDR3, the full variable domain is EAGVAQSPRYKIIEKRQSVAFWCNPISGHATLYWYQQILGQGPKLLIQFQNNGVVDDSQLPKDRFSAERLKGVDSTLKIQPAKLEDSAVYLCASSSSSGSREQYFGPGTRLTVT.

Only a few counts were recorded for this clone. The J gene is TRBJ2-4, the V gene TRBV6-5; possible D gene TRBD2, 6 bases. V lost 6 bases and J lost 6, with 15 bases in between. The CDR3 contains 14 residues. Germline CDR1 and CDR2: MNHEY and SVGAGI. The CDR3 reads CASSTGTGRNIQYF. The CDR3 nucleotides are TGTGCCAGCAGCACCGGGACTGGGAGAAACATTCAGTACTTC.

The J gene is TRBJ2-6, the V gene TRBV6-6; the D is unclear. CDR3 length equals 15 residues. Trimming took 3 bases from V and 0 from J, leaving 6 bases between them. Germline lookup yields CDR1 MNHNY and CDR2 SVGAGI (reference sequence). The CDR3 is CASSYWSSGANVLTF. The CDR3 DNA is TGTGCCAGCAGTTATTGGAGCTCTGGGGCCAACGTCCTGACTTTC.

The chain uses TRBV15 and TRBJ2-5, with a possible D match to TRBD2 (6 bases). Germline lookup yields CDR1 LNHNV and CDR2 YYDKDF (reference sequence). With 1 base removed from V and 2 bases from J, the gap between germline ends came to 17 bases. This CDR3 is built from 17 residues. CDR3 nucleotide sequence: TGTGCCACCAGCAGAGCCCCGACAGAGGGAGGTCAAGAGACCCAGTACTTC. Encoded protein: CATSRAPTEGGQETQYF.